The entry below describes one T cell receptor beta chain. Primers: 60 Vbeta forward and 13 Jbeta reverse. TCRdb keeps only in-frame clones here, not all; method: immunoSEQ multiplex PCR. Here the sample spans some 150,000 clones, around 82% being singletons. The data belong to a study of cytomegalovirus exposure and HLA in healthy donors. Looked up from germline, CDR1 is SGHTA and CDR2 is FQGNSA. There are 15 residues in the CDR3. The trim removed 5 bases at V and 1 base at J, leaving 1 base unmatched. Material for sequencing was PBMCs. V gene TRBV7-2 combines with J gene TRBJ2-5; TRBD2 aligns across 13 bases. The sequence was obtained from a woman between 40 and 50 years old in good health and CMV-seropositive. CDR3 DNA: TGTGCCAGCAGCGGACTAGCGGGGGCCCAAGAGACCCAGTACTTC. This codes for CASSGLAGAQETQYF.